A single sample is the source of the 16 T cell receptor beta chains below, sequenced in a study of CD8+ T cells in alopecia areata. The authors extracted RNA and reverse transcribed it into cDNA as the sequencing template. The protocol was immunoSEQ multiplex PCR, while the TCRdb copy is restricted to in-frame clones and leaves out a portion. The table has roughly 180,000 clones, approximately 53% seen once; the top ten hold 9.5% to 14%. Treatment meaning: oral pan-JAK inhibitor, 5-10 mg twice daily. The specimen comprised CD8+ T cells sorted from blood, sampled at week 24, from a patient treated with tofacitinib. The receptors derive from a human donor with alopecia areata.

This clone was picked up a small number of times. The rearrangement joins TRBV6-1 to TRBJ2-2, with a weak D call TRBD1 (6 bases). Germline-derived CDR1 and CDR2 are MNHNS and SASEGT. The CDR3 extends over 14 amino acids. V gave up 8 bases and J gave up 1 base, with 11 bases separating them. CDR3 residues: CASRDRLNTGELFF. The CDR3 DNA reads TGTGCCAGCCGAGACAGGTTGAACACCGGGGAGCTGTTTTTT.

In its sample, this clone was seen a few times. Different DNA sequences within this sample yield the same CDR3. CDR3 in amino acids: CASRDSSYEQYF. The CDR3 DNA reads TGTGCCAGCCGGGACAGCTCCTACGAGCAGTACTTC. The rearrangement joins TRBV2 to TRBJ2-7; 7 nucleotides agree with TRBD1. The J segment lost 0 bases and the V segment lost 8 bases, leaving 1 base of the junction unmatched. From germline, CDR1 is SNHLY and CDR2 FYNNEI. The CDR3 sequence is 12 residues long.

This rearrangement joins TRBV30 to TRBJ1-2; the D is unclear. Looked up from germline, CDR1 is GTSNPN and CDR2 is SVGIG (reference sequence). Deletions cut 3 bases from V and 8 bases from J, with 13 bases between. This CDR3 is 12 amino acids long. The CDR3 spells CAWRTAGEGYTF. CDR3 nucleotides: TGTGCCTGGAGGACGGCCGGGGAGGGCTACACCTTC.

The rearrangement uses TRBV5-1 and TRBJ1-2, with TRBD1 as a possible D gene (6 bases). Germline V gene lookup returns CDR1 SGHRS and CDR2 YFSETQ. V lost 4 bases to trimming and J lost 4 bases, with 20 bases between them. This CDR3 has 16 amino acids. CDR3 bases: TGCGCCAGCAGCCTCTCAGCACAGGACAGCGGCTATGGCTACACCTTC. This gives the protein CASSLSAQDSGYGYTF.

The CDR3 DNA follows: TGTGCCAGCAGCGCCTACAGGGGGCTCAATGAGCAGTTCTTC. Protein product: CASSAYRGLNEQFF. This chain links TRBV9 with TRBJ2-1; 9 bases are a match to TRBD1. The germline CDR1 and CDR2 sequences are SGDLS and YYNGEE. The CDR3 contains 14 residues. The J segment lost 6 bases and the V segment lost 3 bases, leaving 4 bases of the junction unmatched.

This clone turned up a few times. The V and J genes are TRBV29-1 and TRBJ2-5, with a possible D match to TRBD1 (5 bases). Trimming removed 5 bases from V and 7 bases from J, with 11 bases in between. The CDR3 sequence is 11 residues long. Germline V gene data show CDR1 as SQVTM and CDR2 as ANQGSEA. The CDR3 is CSVQGNGTQYF. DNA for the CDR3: TGCAGCGTTCAGGGTAACGGGACCCAGTACTTC.

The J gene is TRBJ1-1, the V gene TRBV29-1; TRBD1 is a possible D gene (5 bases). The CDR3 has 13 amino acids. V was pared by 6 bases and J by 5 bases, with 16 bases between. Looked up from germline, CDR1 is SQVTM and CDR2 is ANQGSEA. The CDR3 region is CSVDPRGRTEAFF. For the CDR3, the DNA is TGCAGCGTCGACCCTCGGGGGAGAACTGAAGCTTTCTTT.

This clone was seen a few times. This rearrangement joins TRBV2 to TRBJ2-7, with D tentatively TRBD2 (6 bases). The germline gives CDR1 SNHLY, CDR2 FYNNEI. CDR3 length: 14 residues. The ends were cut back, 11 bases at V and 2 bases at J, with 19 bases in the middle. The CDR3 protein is CAGRPGLPTYEQYF. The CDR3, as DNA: TGTGCCGGACGCCCGGGACTGCCAACCTACGAGCAGTACTTC.

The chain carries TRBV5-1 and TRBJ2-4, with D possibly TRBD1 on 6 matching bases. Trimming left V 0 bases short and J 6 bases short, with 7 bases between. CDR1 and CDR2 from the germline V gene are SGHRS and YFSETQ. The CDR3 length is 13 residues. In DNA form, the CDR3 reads TGCGCCAGCAGCTTGGAAGGGGGAAACATTCAGTACTTC. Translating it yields CASSLEGGNIQYF.

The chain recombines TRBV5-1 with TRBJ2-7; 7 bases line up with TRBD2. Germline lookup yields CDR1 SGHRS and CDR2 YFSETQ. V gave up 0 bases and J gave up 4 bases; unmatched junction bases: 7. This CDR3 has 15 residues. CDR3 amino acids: CASSLDAGTTYEQYF. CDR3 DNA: TGCGCCAGCAGCTTGGACGCAGGGACTACTTACGAGCAGTACTTC.

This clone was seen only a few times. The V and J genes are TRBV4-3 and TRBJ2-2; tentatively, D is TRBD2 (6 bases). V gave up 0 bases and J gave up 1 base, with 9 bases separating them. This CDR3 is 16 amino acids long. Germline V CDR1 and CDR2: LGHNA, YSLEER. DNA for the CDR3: TGCGCCAGCAGCCAAGATGGGCGGGGGAACACCGGGGAGCTGTTTTTT. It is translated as CASSQDGRGNTGELFF.

The CDR3 DNA is TGTGCCCATACCGAGGGGCAGGCTTACGAGCAGTACTTC. It specifies CAHTEGQAYEQYF. The chain recombines TRBV6-1 with TRBJ2-7; the D gene could be TRBD1 or TRBD2 (5 bases each). CDR1 is MNHNS, CDR2 SASEGT, per germline. Trimming pared 11 bases from V and 4 bases from J, leaving 18 bases between. This CDR3 region has 13 residues.

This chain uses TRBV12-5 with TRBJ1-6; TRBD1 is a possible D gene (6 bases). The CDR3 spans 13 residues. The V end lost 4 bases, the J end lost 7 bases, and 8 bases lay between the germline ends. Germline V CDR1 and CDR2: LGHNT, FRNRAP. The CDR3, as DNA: TGTGCTAGTGGTTGGGGGGGCAATTCACCCCTCCACTTT. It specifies CASGWGGNSPLHF.

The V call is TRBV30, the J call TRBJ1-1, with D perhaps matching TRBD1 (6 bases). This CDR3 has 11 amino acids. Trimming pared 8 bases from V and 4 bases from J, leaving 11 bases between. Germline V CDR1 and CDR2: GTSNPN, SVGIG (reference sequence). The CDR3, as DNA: TGTGCCCTGGGGGCCGGCACTGAAGCTTTCTTT. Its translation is CALGAGTEAFF.

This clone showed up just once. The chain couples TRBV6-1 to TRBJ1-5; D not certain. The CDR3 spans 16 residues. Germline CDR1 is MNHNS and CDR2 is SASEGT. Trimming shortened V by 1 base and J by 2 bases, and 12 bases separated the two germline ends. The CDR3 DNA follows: TGTGCCAGCAGTGAAGTAAGGGCTACCGGCAATCAGCCCCAGCATTTT. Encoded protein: CASSEVRATGNQPQHF.

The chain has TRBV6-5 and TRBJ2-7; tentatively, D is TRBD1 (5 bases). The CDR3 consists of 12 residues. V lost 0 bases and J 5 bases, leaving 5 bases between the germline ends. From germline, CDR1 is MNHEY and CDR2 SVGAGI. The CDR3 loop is CASSYSGDEQYF. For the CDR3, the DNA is TGTGCCAGCAGTTACTCAGGGGACGAGCAGTACTTC.